The clone carrying this T cell receptor (beta chain) was counted many times. Its antigen is unknown. The V end was cut by 8 bases, the J end by 2 bases, with 12 bases between. From germline, CDR1 is MDHEN and CDR2 SYDVKM. This CDR3 has 13 amino acids. The time point here: persistent/refractory GD, antithyroid drugs over 5 years with positive TRAb. The TCR library was made from RNA extracted from PBMCs. Patients hailed from an endocrinology department in Xi'an, China. Building the TCR beta libraries relied on iRepertoire HTBI primers, and CDR3 regions underwent Arm-PCR. Via MiXCR, TCRdb re-called the multiplex PCR reads, giving one row per CDR3 protein. The top ten hold around 30% of the sample, which has 350,000 to 450,000 distinct CDR3 sequences, roughly 20% seen once. The sample originates from a study of regulatory T cells in long-lasting Graves disease. The study, taken as a whole, reports: Accuracy could have been hurt by small sample size.

The chain couples TRBV28 to TRBJ1-2; D is unresolved. Here the sequenced sample was peripheral blood mononuclear cells (PBMCs), taken when the disease was refractory, from a patient treated with antithyroid drugs. This sequence was found in a woman aged 40 to 55 with Graves disease. The CDR3: CASRPKLNYGYTF. The CDR3, as DNA: TGTGCCAGCCGCCCTAAATTGAACTATGGCTACACCTTC.